This paragraph reports one T cell receptor (beta chain). Its antigen is undetermined. The read is 3 residues too short to cover the CDR3 end, so that end is filled in from the germline J gene. These data belong to a study of T cells in women clearing cervical HPV infection. Notes on the study in general: Associations may precede or follow infection; HPV-specific or memory T cells were not isolated.

CDR1 is LNHDA, CDR2 SQIVND, per germline (reference sequence). The CDR3 extends over 14 amino acids. Genomic DNA, averaging 1200 ng per sample, yielded TCR beta CDR3 via immunoSEQ. Produced via immunoSEQ multiplex PCR; TCRdb's table is partial and in-frame only. The specimen's table records roughly 40,000 clones. The source of this sequence is a woman between 18 and 75 years old with a cervical HPV16 infection that either progressed to CIN3+ or cleared (not recorded which). Specimen: blood buffy coat. J is TRBJ1-2 and V is TRBV19; D is undetermined. CDR3 in amino acids: CASTPSGINNDYTF. CDR3 bases read: TGTGCCAGTACCCCTAGCGGGATAAACAATGAC.